This is a list of T cell receptor beta chains from one sample in a study of cytomegalovirus exposure and HLA in healthy donors. The data were produced by immunoSEQ multiplex PCR, yet TCRdb's version contains in-frame clones alone and is incomplete. The table records about 180,000 clones, roughly 85% of them present only once. Source material: PBMCs. These receptors originate from a woman aged 40 to 49 in good health and CMV-seronegative. CDR3s include the opening cysteine and the closing phenylalanine or tryptophan. D genes are given only for firm matches. Some rows have no size entry. The others give once, few or many, or a class for an expanded clone.

j_call,clone_size,v_call,d_call,cdr3_aa,cdr3_nt
TRBJ1-1,NA,TRBV19,NA,CASSMGGASEAFF,TGTGCCAGTAGTATGGGGGGGGCAAGTGAAGCTTTCTTT
TRBJ2-7,NA,TRBV12-5,NA,CASGLVNQRLGEQYF,TGTGCTAGTGGTTTGGTAAATCAGAGGTTGGGCGAGCAGTACTTC
TRBJ2-3,once,TRBV28,NA,CASSLLLGGTSTDTQYF,TGTGCCAGCAGTTTATTGTTGGGGGGAACATCCACAGATACGCAGTATTTT
TRBJ2-7,NA,TRBV7-8,NA,CASSLMTGPYEQYF,TGTGCCAGCAGCTTAATGACAGGCCCCTACGAGCAGTACTTC
TRBJ1-1,NA,TRBV5-1,TRBD1,CASSLAGGGGTEAFF,TGCGCCAGCAGCTTGGCAGGGGGCGGGGGCACTGAAGCTTTCTTT
TRBJ1-2,NA,TRBV7-8,NA,CASSKNRDAMGYTF,TGTGCCAGCAGCAAAAACAGGGATGCTATGGGCTACACCTTC
TRBJ2-7,NA,TRBV4-1,TRBD2,CASSQDKLAVYEQYF,TGCGCCAGCAGCCAAGATAAACTAGCGGTATACGAGCAGTACTTC
TRBJ1-1,NA,TRBV9,TRBD1,CASRGGQGAGAFF,TGTGCCAGCAGAGGGGGACAGGGGGCTGGAGCTTTCTTT
TRBJ1-5,NA,TRBV28,NA,CASSFRVDSSQPQHF,TGTGCCAGCAGTTTTCGGGTGGATTCCTCTCAGCCCCAGCATTTT
TRBJ1-1,once,TRBV7-9,NA,CASSVDKGYTEAFF,TGTGCCAGCAGCGTGGACAAGGGGTACACTGAAGCTTTCTTT
TRBJ1-2,NA,TRBV9,NA,CASSTRGCGYTF,TGTGCCAGCAGCACCAGGGGTTGTGGCTACACCTTC